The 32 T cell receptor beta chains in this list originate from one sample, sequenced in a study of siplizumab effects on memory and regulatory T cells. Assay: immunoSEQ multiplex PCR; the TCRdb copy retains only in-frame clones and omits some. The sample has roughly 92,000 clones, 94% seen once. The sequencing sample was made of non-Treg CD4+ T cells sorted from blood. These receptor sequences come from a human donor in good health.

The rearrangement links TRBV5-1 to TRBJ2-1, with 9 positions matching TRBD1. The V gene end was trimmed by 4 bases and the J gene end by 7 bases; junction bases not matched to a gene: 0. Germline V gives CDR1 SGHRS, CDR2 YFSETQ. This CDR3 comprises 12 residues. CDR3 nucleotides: TGCGCCAGCAGCGGGACAGGGAATGAGCAGTTCTTC. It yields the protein CASSGTGNEQFF.

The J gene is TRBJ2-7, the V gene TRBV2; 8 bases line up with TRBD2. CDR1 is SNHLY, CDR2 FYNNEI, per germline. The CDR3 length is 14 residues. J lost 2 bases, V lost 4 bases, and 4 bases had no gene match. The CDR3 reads CASSGLAGAYEQYF. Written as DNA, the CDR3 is TGTGCCAGCAGTGGGCTAGCGGGCGCCTACGAGCAGTACTTC.

CDR3 protein: CAWSITGVWTEAFF. CDR3 DNA sequence: TGTGCCTGGAGTATAACAGGGGTGTGGACTGAAGCTTTCTTT. The rearrangement uses TRBV30 and TRBJ1-1, with TRBD1 matching over 7 bases. CDR1 and CDR2 from the germline V gene are GTSNPN and SVGIG (reference sequence). The CDR3 extends over 14 amino acids. V gave up 2 bases and J gave up 5 bases; unmatched junction bases: 8.

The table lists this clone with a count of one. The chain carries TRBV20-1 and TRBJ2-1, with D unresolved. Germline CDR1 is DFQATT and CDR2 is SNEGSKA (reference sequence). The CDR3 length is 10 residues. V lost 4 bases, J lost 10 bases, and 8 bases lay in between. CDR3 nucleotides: TGCAGTGCTAATGGGCGGGAGCAGTTCTTC. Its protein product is CSANGREQFF.

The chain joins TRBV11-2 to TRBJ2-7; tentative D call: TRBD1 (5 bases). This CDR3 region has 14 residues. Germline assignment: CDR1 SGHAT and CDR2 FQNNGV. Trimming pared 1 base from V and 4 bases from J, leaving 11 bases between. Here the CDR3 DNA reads TGTGCCAGCAGCTTAGGCTCCTCAGGGTACGAGCAGTACTTC. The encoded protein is CASSLGSSGYEQYF. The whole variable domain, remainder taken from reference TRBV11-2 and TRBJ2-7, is EAGVAQSPRYKIIEKRQSVAFWCNPISGHATLYWYQQILGQGPKLLIQFQNNGVVDDSQLPKDRFSAERLKGVDSTLKIQPAKLEDSAVYLCASSLGSSGYEQYFGPGTRLTVT.

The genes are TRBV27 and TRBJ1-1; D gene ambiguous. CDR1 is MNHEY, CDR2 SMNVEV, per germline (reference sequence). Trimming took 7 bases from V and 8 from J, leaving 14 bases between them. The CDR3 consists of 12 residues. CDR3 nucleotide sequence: TGTGCCAGCACCTTATATGGCGAGGAAGCTTTCTTT. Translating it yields CASTLYGEEAFF.

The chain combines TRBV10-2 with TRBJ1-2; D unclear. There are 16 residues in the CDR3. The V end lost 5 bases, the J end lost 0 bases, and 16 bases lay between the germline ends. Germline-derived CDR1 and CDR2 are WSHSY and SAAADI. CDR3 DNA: TGCGCCAGCAGTCGAAGGGCGGACGTCACTAACTATGGCTACACCTTC. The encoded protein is CASSRRADVTNYGYTF.

The CDR3: CASSFHTEAFF. The CDR3 DNA reads as TGTGCCAGCAGCTTCCACACTGAAGCTTTCTTT. The chain employs TRBV11-3 and TRBJ1-1; D unresolved. The CDR3 runs 11 residues. CDR1 is SGHNT, CDR2 YENEEA, per germline. V was cut by 3 bases and J by 3 bases, with 2 bases left in between.

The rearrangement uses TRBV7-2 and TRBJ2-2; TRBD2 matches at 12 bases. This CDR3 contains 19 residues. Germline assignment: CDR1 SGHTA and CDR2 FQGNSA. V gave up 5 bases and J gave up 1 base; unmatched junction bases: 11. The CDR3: CASSTWTSGIGRNTGELFF. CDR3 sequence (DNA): TGTGCCAGCAGCACCTGGACTAGCGGGATTGGGCGGAACACCGGGGAGCTGTTTTTT.

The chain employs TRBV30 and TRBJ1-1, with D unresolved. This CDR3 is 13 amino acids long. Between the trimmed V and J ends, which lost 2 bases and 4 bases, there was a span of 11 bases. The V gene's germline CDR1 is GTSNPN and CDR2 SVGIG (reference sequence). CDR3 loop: CAWSLGWGTEAFF. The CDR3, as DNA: TGTGCCTGGAGTTTAGGGTGGGGCACTGAAGCTTTCTTT.

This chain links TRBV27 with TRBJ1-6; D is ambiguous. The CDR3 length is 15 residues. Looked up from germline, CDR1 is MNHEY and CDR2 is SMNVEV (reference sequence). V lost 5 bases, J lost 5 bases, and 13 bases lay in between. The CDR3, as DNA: TGTGCCAGCAGTCTTGGCGGGAGGCATAATTCACCCCTCCACTTT. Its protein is CASSLGGRHNSPLHF.

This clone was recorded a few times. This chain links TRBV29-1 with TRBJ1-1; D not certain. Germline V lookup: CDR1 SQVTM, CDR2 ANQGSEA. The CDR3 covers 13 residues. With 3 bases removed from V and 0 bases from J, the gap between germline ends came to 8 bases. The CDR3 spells CSVERELNTEAFF. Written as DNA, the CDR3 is TGCAGCGTTGAGAGGGAATTGAACACTGAAGCTTTCTTT.

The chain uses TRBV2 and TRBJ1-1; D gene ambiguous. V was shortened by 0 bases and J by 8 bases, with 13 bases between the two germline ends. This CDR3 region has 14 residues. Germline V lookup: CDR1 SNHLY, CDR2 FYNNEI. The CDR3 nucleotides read TGTGCCAGCAGTGAAGCGGAACCCCCGGTAGAAGCTTTCTTT. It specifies CASSEAEPPVEAFF.

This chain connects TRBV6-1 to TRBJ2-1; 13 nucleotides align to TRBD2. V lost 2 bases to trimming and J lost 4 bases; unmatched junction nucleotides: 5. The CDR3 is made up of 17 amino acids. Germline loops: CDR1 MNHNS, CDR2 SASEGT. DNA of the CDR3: TGTGCCAGCAGTGAACGGAGACTAGCGGGAGGTTACAATGAGCAGTTCTTC. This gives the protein CASSERRLAGGYNEQFF.

The CDR3 DNA reads as TGTGCCAGCAGTGAAGGCGGGGTCAAGGGGACGTTCTTC. Its protein product is CASSEGGVKGTFF. The V gene is TRBV2, the J gene TRBJ2-1, with TRBD2 as a possible D gene (6 bases). The germline CDR1 and CDR2 sequences are SNHLY and FYNNEI. Trimming left V 1 base short and J 15 bases short, with 16 bases between. The CDR3 consists of 13 residues. The full variable domain, with the rest looked up from reference TRBV2 and TRBJ2-1, is EPEVTQTPSHQVTQMGQEVILRCVPISNHLYFYWYRQILGQKVEFLVSFYNNEISEKSEIFDDQFSVERPDGSNFTLKIRSTKLEDSAMYFCASSEGGVKGTFFGPGTRLTVL.

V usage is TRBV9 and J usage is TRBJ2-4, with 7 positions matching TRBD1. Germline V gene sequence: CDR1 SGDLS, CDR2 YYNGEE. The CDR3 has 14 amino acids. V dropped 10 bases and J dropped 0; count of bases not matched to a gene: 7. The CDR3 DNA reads TGTGCCGAAGGGACAGACCTAGCCAAAAACATTCAGTACTTC. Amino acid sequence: CAEGTDLAKNIQYF.

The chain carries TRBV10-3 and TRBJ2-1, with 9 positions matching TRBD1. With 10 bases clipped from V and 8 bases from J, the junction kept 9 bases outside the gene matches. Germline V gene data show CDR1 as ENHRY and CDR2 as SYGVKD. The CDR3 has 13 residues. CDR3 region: CATRDRAGDEQFF. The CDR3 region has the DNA TGTGCCACCCGGGACAGGGCTGGCGATGAGCAGTTCTTC.

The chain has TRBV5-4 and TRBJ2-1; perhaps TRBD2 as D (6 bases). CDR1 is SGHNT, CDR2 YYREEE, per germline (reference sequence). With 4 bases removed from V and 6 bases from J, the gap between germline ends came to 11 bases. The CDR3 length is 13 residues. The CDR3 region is CASSLQEGNEQFF. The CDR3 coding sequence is TGTGCCAGCAGCCTACAGGAGGGCAATGAGCAGTTCTTC. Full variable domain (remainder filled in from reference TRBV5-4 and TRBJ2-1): ETGVTQSPTHLIKTRGQQVTLRCSSQSGHNTVSWYQQALGQGPQFIFQYYREEENGRGNFPPRFSGLQFPNYSSELNVNALELDDSALYLCASSLQEGNEQFFGPGTRLTVL.

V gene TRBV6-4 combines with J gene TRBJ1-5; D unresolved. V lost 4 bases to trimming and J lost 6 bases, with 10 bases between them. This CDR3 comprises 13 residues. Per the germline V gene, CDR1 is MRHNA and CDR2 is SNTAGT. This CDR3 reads CASSVLHGQPQHF. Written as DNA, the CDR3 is TGTGCCAGCAGTGTTCTTCACGGTCAGCCCCAGCATTTT.

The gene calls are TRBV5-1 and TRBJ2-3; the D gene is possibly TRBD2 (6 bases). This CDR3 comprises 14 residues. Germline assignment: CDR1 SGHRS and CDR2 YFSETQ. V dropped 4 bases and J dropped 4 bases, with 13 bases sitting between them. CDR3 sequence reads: CASSVLADPDTQYF. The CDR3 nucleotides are TGCGCCAGCAGCGTATTAGCGGACCCAGATACGCAGTATTTT.

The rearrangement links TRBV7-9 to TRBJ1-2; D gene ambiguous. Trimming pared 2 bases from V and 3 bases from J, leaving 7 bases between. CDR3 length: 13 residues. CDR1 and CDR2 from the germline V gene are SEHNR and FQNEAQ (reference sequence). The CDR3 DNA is TGTGCCAGCAGCTTAATGGTCGACTATGGCTACACCTTC. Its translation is CASSLMVDYGYTF.

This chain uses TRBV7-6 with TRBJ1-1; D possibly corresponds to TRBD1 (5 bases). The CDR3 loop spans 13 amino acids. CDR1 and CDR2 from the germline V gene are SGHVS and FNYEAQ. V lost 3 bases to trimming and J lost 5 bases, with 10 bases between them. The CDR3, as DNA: TGTGCCAGCAGCTTGGGGGAGGGAACTGAAGCTTTCTTT. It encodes CASSLGEGTEAFF.

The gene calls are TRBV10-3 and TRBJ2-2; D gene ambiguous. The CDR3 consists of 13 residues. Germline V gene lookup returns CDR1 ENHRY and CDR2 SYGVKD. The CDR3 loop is CACRRAATGELFF. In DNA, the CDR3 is TGTGCGTGCCGAAGGGCCGCCACCGGGGAGCTGTTTTTT.

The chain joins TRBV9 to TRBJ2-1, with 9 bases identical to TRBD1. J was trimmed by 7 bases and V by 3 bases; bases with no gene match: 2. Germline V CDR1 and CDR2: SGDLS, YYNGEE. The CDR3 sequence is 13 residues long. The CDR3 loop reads CASSAGTGNEQFF. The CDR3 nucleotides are TGTGCCAGCAGCGCGGGGACAGGGAATGAGCAGTTCTTC. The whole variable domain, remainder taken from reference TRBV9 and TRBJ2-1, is DSGVTQTPKHLITATGQRVTLRCSPRSGDLSVYWYQQSLDQGLQFLIQYYNGEERAKGNILERFSAQQFPDLHSELNLSSLELGDSALYFCASSAGTGNEQFFGPGTRLTVL.

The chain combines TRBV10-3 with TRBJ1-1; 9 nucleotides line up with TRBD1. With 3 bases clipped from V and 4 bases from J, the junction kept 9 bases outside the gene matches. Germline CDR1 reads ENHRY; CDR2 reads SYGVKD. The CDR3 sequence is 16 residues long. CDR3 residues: CAISDPTGGGGTEAFF. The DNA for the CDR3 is TGTGCCATCAGTGATCCAACAGGGGGCGGGGGCACTGAAGCTTTCTTT.

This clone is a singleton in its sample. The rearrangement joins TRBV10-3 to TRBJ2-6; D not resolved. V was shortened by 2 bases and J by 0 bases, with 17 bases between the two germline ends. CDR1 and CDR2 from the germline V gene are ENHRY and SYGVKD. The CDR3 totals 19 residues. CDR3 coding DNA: TGTGCCATCAGTGAGGTTTATAATACAGTGAGCTCTGGGGCCAACGTCCTGACTTTC. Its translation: CAISEVYNTVSSGANVLTF.

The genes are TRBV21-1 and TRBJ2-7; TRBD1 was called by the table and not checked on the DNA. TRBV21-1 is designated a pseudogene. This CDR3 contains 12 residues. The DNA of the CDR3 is TGTGCCACCGGGCAGGGGGACTACGAGCAGTACTTC. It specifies CATGQGDYEQYF.

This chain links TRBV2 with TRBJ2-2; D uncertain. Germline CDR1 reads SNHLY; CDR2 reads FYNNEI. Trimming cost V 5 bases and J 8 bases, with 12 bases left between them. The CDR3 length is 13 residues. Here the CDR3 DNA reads TGTGCCAGCAGTACGTCAGAAACGGGGGAGCTGTTTTTT. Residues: CASSTSETGELFF.

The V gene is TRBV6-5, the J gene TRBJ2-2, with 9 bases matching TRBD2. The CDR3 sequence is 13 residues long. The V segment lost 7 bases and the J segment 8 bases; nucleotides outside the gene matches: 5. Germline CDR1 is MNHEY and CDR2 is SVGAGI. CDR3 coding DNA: TGTGCCAGCAAAACTAGCGGGCCGGGGGAGCTGTTTTTT. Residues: CASKTSGPGELFF.

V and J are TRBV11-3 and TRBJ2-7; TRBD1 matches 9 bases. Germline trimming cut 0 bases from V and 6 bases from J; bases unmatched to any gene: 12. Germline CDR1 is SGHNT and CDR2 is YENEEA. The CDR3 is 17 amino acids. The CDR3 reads CASSLDRWGQGVPEQYF. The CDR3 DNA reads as TGTGCCAGCAGCTTAGATCGTTGGGGACAGGGTGTCCCCGAGCAGTACTTC.

The CDR3 nucleotides are TGTGCCAGCAGCTTAGCACAGGACCCCACAGATACGCAGTATTTT. This encodes CASSLAQDPTDTQYF. The chain couples TRBV7-9 to TRBJ2-3; possible D gene TRBD1, 5 bases. This CDR3 region has 15 residues. Trimming pared 0 bases from V and 2 bases from J, leaving 9 bases between. Germline lookup yields CDR1 SEHNR and CDR2 FQNEAQ (reference sequence). Full variable domain (missing parts from reference TRBV7-9 and TRBJ2-3): DTGVSQNPRHKITKRGQNVTFRCDPISEHNRLYWYRQTLGQGPEFLTYFQNEAQLEKSRLLSDRFSAERPKGSFSTLEIQRTEQGDSAMYLCASSLAQDPTDTQYFGPGTRLTVL.

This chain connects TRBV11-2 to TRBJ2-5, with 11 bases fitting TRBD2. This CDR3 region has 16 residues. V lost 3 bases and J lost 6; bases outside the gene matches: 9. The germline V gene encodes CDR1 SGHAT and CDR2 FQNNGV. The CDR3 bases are TGTGCCAGCAGCTTCACTAGCGGGAGAGTGATACAGACCCAGTACTTC. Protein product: CASSFTSGRVIQTQYF.